This passage covers 5 T cell receptor beta chains from one sample sequenced in a study of blood T cell repertoires in COVID-19. The method was immunoSEQ multiplex PCR; TCRdb's version includes in-frame clones alone and lacks a portion of them. The sample yields 62,000 or so clones, roughly 82% seen once. The sample comprised peripheral blood. All receptors derive from a human donor in a cohort sampled during active COVID-19.

The chain combines TRBV19 with TRBJ2-2; D is unclear. V lost 6 bases, J lost 5 bases, and 7 bases lay in between. The CDR3 length is 12 residues. Germline values: CDR1 LNHDA, CDR2 SQIVND (reference sequence). The CDR3 sequence: CASSPFTGELFF. The CDR3 DNA is TGTGCCAGTAGCCCCTTTACCGGGGAGCTGTTTTTT. Looking up the rest from reference TRBV19 and TRBJ2-2 gives the full variable domain: DGGITQSPKYLFRKEGQNVTLSCEQNLNHDAMYWYRQDPGQGLRLIYYSQIVNDFQKGDIAEGYSVSREKKESFPLTVTSAQKNPTAFYLCASSPFTGELFFGEGSRLTVL.

CDR3 DNA: TGTGCCAGTAGTATAGGTCAGGGGTCCTACGAGCAGTACTTC. Translated: CASSIGQGSYEQYF. The chain uses TRBV19 and TRBJ2-7; maybe TRBD1 (6 bases). V was cut by 1 base and J by 1 base, with 8 bases left in between. There are 14 residues in the CDR3. In germline, CDR1 is LNHDA, CDR2 SQIVND (reference sequence).

This chain connects TRBV19 to TRBJ1-6; TRBD1 matches at 9 bases. CDR3 length equals 14 residues. V trimming: 5 bases; J trimming: 11 bases; junction bases outside the gene matches: 7. The germline V gene has CDR1 LNHDA and CDR2 SQIVND (reference sequence). Here the CDR3 reads CASSGTGIVTPLHF. Here the CDR3 DNA reads TGTGCCAGTAGTGGGACAGGGATTGTTACACCCCTCCACTTT. The full variable domain, with the rest looked up from reference TRBV19 and TRBJ1-6, is DGGITQSPKYLFRKEGQNVTLSCEQNLNHDAMYWYRQDPGQGLRLIYYSQIVNDFQKGDIAEGYSVSREKKESFPLTVTSAQKNPTAFYLCASSGTGIVTPLHFGNGTRLTVT.

CDR3 nucleotide sequence: TGTGCCAGTAGTATTGTCGGGGCGGGGGGGCACCATGAGCAGTTCTTC. Encoded protein: CASSIVGAGGHHEQFF. V is TRBV19 and J is TRBJ2-1; 9 nucleotides match TRBD2. CDR3 length equals 16 residues. Trimming took 3 bases from V and 8 from J; bases not matched to a gene: 11. Germline CDR1 is LNHDA and CDR2 is SQIVND (reference sequence).

The chain employs TRBV7-2 and TRBJ2-1; 7 bases agree with TRBD2. The CDR3 spans 15 residues. The ends lost 5 bases at V and 1 base at J; junction bases unmatched: 5. Germline V gene lookup returns CDR1 SGHTA and CDR2 FQGNSA. CDR3 in amino acids: CASSPTGGSYNEQFF. CDR3 nucleotide sequence: TGTGCCAGCAGCCCAACGGGGGGATCCTACAATGAGCAGTTCTTC.